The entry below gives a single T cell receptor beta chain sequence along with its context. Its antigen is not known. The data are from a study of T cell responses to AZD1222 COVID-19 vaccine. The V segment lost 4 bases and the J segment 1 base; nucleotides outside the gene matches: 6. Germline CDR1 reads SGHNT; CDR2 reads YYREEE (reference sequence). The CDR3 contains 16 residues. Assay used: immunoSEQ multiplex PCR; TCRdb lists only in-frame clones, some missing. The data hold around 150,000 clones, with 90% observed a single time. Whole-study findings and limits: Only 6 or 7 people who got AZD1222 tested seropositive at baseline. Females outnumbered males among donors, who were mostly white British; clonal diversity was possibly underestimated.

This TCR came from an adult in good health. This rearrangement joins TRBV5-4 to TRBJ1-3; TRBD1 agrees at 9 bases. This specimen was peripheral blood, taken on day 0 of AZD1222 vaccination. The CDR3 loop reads CASSVTGGESGNTIYF. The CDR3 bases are TGTGCCAGCAGCGTGACAGGGGGAGAGTCTGGAAACACCATATATTTT.